The following is a T cell receptor (beta chain) sequence with its context. The data stem from a study of blood T cell repertoires in COVID-19. For the study at large: The United States, Italy and Spain supplied acute and convalescent COVID-19 samples.

Data came from immunoSEQ multiplex PCR; TCRdb stores just in-frame clones and leaves some out. Here the sample spans about 330,000 clones, about 87% being singletons. Participant ages covered roughly 18 to 90 years across 20 to 25 US areas. Cohort 3 recovery required two negative PCRs, clearance, or symptom resolution. This clonotype was sampled from a woman in her twenties or thirties who had recovered from COVID-19. Sequenced: PBMCs or T cells enriched from blood (not recorded which).

The CDR3 DNA is TGTGCCAGCAGTGAAGCGCGAGCGGGGGAGACCTACAATGAGCAGTTCTTC. This codes for CASSEARAGETYNEQFF. This chain joins TRBV2 and TRBJ2-1, with 8 bases fitting TRBD2. This CDR3 is 17 amino acids long. CDR1 SNHLY and CDR2 FYNNEI come from the germline V gene. Trimming cost V 0 bases and J 2 bases; bases outside gene matches: 6.